A selection of T cell receptor beta chains follows, all from one sample in a study of cytomegalovirus exposure and HLA in healthy donors. Clones were read by immunoSEQ multiplex PCR, and TCRdb kept only the in-frame ones, dropping some. The profile shows 150,000 to 200,000 clones, roughly 78% of them singletons. The source material was PBMCs. Receptors originate from a man aged 35 to 55 in good health and CMV-seronegative. Both conserved end residues are part of each CDR3. The D gene is left open where the match is weak. Expanded clones get a size class; other rows say once, few or many, or leave the size out.

v_call,clone_size,j_call,d_call,cdr3_nt,cdr3_aa
TRBV15,.,TRBJ1-4,.,TGTGCCACCAGCAGAGAAGGTTGGGCAGGGTACAATGAAAAACTGTTTTTT,CATSREGWAGYNEKLFF
TRBV7-8,once,TRBJ2-1,TRBD2,TGTGCCAGCAGCTCGGGACTAGCGGTTTACAATGAGCAGTTCTTC,CASSSGLAVYNEQFF
TRBV27,.,TRBJ1-5,.,TGTGCCAGCGGTAACCGGGACATATTTAGCAATCAGCCCCAGCATTTT,CASGNRDIFSNQPQHF
TRBV4-3,.,TRBJ2-7,.,TGCGCCAGCAGCCAAGTGATAGGGGCCGAGGACGAGCAGTACTTC,CASSQVIGAEDEQYF
TRBV11-3,.,TRBJ2-7,TRBD1,TGTGCCAGCAGCCCCGGGGACAGCCACGAGCAGTACTTC,CASSPGDSHEQYF
TRBV5-4,.,TRBJ2-1,.,TGTGCCACCAGCGGGCACTTCGACCGGGAGCAGTTCTTC,CATSGHFDREQFF
TRBV7-7,.,TRBJ2-7,.,TGTGCTAGCAGCTTATCTGAGGGATTGTCGTACGAGCAGTACTTC,CASSLSEGLSYEQYF
TRBV2,.,TRBJ2-5,.,TGTGCCAGCAGTGAACTAATCCGGGAGACCCAGTACTTC,CASSELIRETQYF
TRBV19,.,TRBJ1-1,.,TGTGCCAGTAGGTTCAACAGGGACACTGAAGCTTTCTTT,CASRFNRDTEAFF
TRBV7-2,.,TRBJ2-3,TRBD2,TGTGCCAGCAGCTTAGGCGGGAGCGGGAGGCCTCGAACGCAGTATTTT,CASSLGGSGRPRTQYF
TRBV11-2,.,TRBJ2-2,.,TGTGCCAGCAGCTTATCTTACACCGGGGAGCTGTTTTTT,CASSLSYTGELFF
TRBV6-6,.,TRBJ2-1,TRBD1,TGTGCCAGCAGTGCGCCGGGACAGACCCATGAGCAGTTCTTC,CASSAPGQTHEQFF
TRBV2,.,TRBJ2-1,TRBD2,TGTGCCAGCAGCCTAGCGGCTTCCTACAATGAGCAGTTCTTC,CASSLAASYNEQFF
TRBV29-1,once,TRBJ2-3,.,TGCAGCGTTGATGACATAGGCACAGATACGCAGTATTTT,CSVDDIGTDTQYF
TRBV28,.,TRBJ1-2,.,TGTGCCAGCAGTTTGGGGGGAGGAAACTATGGCTACACCTTC,CASSLGGGNYGYTF
TRBV4-1,.,TRBJ2-2,.,TGCGCCAGCAGCCAGGAAGAGCGGTACACCGGGGAGCTGTTTTTT,CASSQEERYTGELFF
TRBV7-2,.,TRBJ2-3,TRBD2,TGTGCCAGCAGCTCATGGCGGGAGTGGGGAGATACGCAGTATTTT,CASSSWREWGDTQYF
TRBV7-6,.,TRBJ2-5,.,TGTGCCAGCAGCGTAATGGGGGGACAGCTACAAGAGACCCAGTACTTC,CASSVMGGQLQETQYF
TRBV19,.,TRBJ1-3,TRBD1,TGTGCCAGTACCGGACAGGGCTTGGGTGGAAACACCATATATTTT,CASTGQGLGGNTIYF
TRBV29-1,.,TRBJ1-2,.,TGCAGCGTTGGATTGGGGGAGGAGGGCTACACCTTC,CSVGLGEEGYTF
TRBV5-1,.,TRBJ2-3,TRBD1,TGCGCCAGCAGCTTGGCCCTCGAGACAGGGGTTTCTTTGGATACGCAGTATTTT,CASSLALETGVSLDTQYF
TRBV6-5,.,TRBJ2-5,.,TGTGCCAGCTCAAACGGGGAGACCCAGTACTTC,CASSNGETQYF
TRBV4-1,.,TRBJ2-7,TRBD1,TGCGCCAGCAGCCAAGGGCCCCGGGACAGATCCTACGAGCAGTACTTC,CASSQGPRDRSYEQYF
TRBV27,.,TRBJ2-7,TRBD2,TGTGCCAGCAGTTCCGGACTAGCGGGAGCCTACGAGCAGTACTTC,CASSSGLAGAYEQYF
TRBV7-9,.,TRBJ2-3,TRBD2,TGTGCCAGCAGCTCCGCGACTAGCGGGAGGGCCTCAACGGATACGCAGTATTTT,CASSSATSGRASTDTQYF
TRBV28,.,TRBJ2-7,.,TGTGCCAGCACTCTCTCGACAGTTACCTACGAGCAGTACTTC,CASTLSTVTYEQYF
TRBV4-1,.,TRBJ1-5,TRBD1,TGCGCCAGCAGCCTTCGACAGGGATTTAATCAGCCCCAGCATTTT,CASSLRQGFNQPQHF
TRBV5-4,.,TRBJ2-7,.,TGTGCCAGCAGCTTGGAAGTCGGGGATTTGGGCCTCGAGCAGTACTTC,CASSLEVGDLGLEQYF
TRBV19,.,TRBJ2-1,TRBD2,TGTGCCAGTAGTAATCAGGGAGGGATCGAGCAGTTCTTC,CASSNQGGIEQFF
TRBV11-2,.,TRBJ2-7,.,TGTGCCAGCAGCTTAGATCTCACTCTAGGCGAGCAGTACTTC,CASSLDLTLGEQYF
TRBV7-9,.,TRBJ1-2,.,TGTGCCAGCAGCCTTTCTATCGTCCGGGACACTAGAAATAACTATGGCTACACCTTC,CASSLSIVRDTRNNYGYTF
TRBV28,.,TRBJ2-5,.,TGTGCCAGCCGGAGAAAGGGAGCAGAGACCCAGTACTTC,CASRRKGAETQYF
TRBV13,.,TRBJ2-1,.,TGTGCCAGCAGCCCCAACAATGAGCAGTTCTTC,CASSPNNEQFF
TRBV18,.,TRBJ1-4,TRBD1,TGTGCCAGCTCACTAGGCCCGGGACAGAATAATGAAAAACTGTTTTTT,CASSLGPGQNNEKLFF
TRBV28,.,TRBJ1-5,.,TGTGCCAGCAGTCCGACAGCTGGAGACGAGCCCCAGCATTTT,CASSPTAGDEPQHF
TRBV4-1,few,TRBJ1-1,.,TGCGCCAGCAGCCAAGATGGGGGCGAGAACACTGAAGCTTTCTTT,CASSQDGGENTEAFF
TRBV6-5,.,TRBJ1-1,TRBD1,TGTGCCAGCAGTTACTCGACAGGGGGAAGGAACACTGAAGCTTTCTTT,CASSYSTGGRNTEAFF
TRBV29-1,.,TRBJ2-1,TRBD1,TGCAGCGTTGAGGGTACAGGGGACAATGAGCAGTTCTTC,CSVEGTGDNEQFF
TRBV6-6,.,TRBJ2-5,.,TGTGCCAGCAGTGGTCTGGGAAGACAGTCCCAAGAGACCCAGTACTTC,CASSGLGRQSQETQYF